The sequence of this T cell receptor (beta chain) was determined in a study of cytomegalovirus exposure and HLA in healthy donors (dated by TCRdb to the late 2010s). Notes on the research overall: An earlier analysis of about 530 of the donors reported about 300 Gb of sequence data and 95 million to 140 million unique TCR beta sequences obtained from about 180 million T cells. An early release that covered about 600 HLA-typed donors contained around 300 gigabases of sequencing data and around 80 million unique TCR sequences. Of the roughly 400 genotyped donors, roughly 85% fell in the genetic ancestry cluster associated with self-reported Caucasian donors. The study aimed to test whether signatures of past pathogen exposure could be identified by cataloging public T cell receptors. Using immunosequencing, the study profiled T cell repertoires from fewer than 700 subjects and related those repertoires to cytomegalovirus serostatus. A separate validation cohort of about 110 different subjects was used in addition to the roughly 640-subject first cohort. To predict cytomegalovirus infection status, the study combined high-throughput TCR immunosequencing, statistical association of individual TCRs with disease status, and machine learning. To study patterns of TCR occurrence, a later analysis re-analyzed previously published TCR beta repertoires from 650 to 750 donors and added high-resolution HLA genotyping. Rather than drawing on any new phenotypic data, the later analysis identified candidate immune exposures from TCR beta sequences and the way those sequences occurred across donors. An earlier analysis of about 600 of the donors used high-throughput TCR beta sequencing to judge whether each TCR beta V gene segment behaved as functional or pseudogenic. Donor age, sex, ethnicity and CMV serostatus were collected together with the repertoire data. In a later genetic analysis, genome-wide SNP genotypes for about 55% of the roughly 670 donors were used, and that subset was treated as a discovery cohort. Every repertoire in the discovery cohort had been generated on one and the same sequencing platform. HLA typing covered class I and class II loci at four-digit resolution. Typing coverage varied by locus: about 620-630 donors for A, B, C, DRB1 and DQB1; approximately 500 for DQA1; some 610 for DPA1; some 470 for DPB1. Roughly 5 DR-DQ haplotypes were handled as single units for association and clustering, since linkage in the cohort was strong. On average, about 200,000 unique TCR beta nucleotide sequences were sequenced per donor among about 400 genotyped donors of the cohort, with around 19% of those sequences being non-productive. Study-wide conclusions, independent of this receptor: Because counts were too low, seventeen rarely observed V segments, including chromosome 9 orphons, were excluded from the earlier analysis of 587 of the donors. The authors suggested that the approach could potentially be extended to other disease states and immunological phenotypes. Because some donors lacked HLA typing at each locus, the association tests relied only on the typed subset. While some public TCRs were present in many individuals, most TCR sequences turned up only very rarely across donors. In a later analysis, some 18,000 TCR beta sequences were associated with specific HLA alleles at a false discovery rate of 0.05. This cohort had only TCR beta chains sequenced, and the lack of alpha or paired-chain data limited which features could be detected. In the study, about 150 TCR beta chains were listed as associated with cytomegalovirus. A later analysis reported that several top co-occurrence clusters appeared linked to parvovirus B19, influenza, CMV and Epstein-Barr virus. Roughly uniform sequencing depth across donors was assumed in presence/absence analyses, although this assumption may not hold. Some IMGT-functional V segments, including TRBV6-2 and TRBV6-3, could not be distinguished by the 87-base-pair reads and were therefore excluded. In an earlier analysis of approximately 590 of the donors, most TCR beta V segments were observed in productive rearrangements about 87% or about 30% of the time, broadly matching IMGT annotations. A cluster of highly shared sequence variants was judged likely to be a technical artifact of the sequencing pipeline. The classifier was reported to diagnose cytomegalovirus status with high specificity and sensitivity in both the original cohort and the validation cohort. A further reported finding was that TCR beta sequences accurately predicted the HLA-A and HLA-B alleles for most subjects in the first cohort. Correlated functional status among segregating V segments might reflect linkage disequilibrium, but an unknown experimental factor could not be ruled out. In a later genetic analysis, fewer N-insertions in productive TCRs were reported among donors in an Asian-associated ancestry cluster than the roughly 700-donor mean. Immune exposure information for the cohort was limited to CMV serostatus. An association between a missense DCLRE1C variant and V-gene and J-gene trimming of TCR beta chains was found in a later genetic analysis and replicated in an independent cohort. When HLA alleles, especially DR and DQ, strongly co-occurred, TCR associations were difficult to assign to individual alleles. According to a later analysis, most CMV-associated TCR beta chains appeared to be HLA-restricted, and the HLA associations seemed to be driven largely by CMV exposure. In a later analysis, HLA-associated TCR beta chains showed more clonal expansion and lower generation probabilities than non-associated chains that were equally common. According to a later analysis, TCR association rates differed among HLA loci, with DRB1 alleles showing the most associated TCRs and HLA-C alleles showing the fewest. In vitro tests confirmed that a few of the cytomegalovirus-associated TCR beta chains recognize cytomegalovirus antigens.

From cysteine to phenylalanine, the CDR3 is 15 amino acids long. Only the CDR3 part of the read is kept: 45 bases, read in frame from the first base. From V the trimming removes 10 bases and from J it removes 3 bases, while the gene matches leave 15 bases of the junction unaccounted for. The germline V gene provides CDR1 MDHEN and CDR2 SYDVKM. The cohort was made up of 666 healthy bone marrow donors. All cohort members were sampled while nominally healthy, although unrecorded immune exposures were likely present. The donor tested CMV seronegative, placing the donor among the 350 or so seronegative members of the cohort. A peripheral blood sample was provided by each donor, and peripheral blood mononuclear cells were used for TCR beta sequencing. The Qiagen DNeasy Blood Extraction Kit was used to extract genomic DNA from the blood cell samples. In regard to this clone: Its antigen is still unknown. No much larger clonotype is one base removed from it; base qualities were not supplied.

Library construction relied on the immunoSEQ multiplex PCR assay. For the multiplex PCR, a mixture combining 60 forward primers for TCR Vbeta segments and 13 reverse primers for TCR Jbeta segments was used. The CDR3 region of rearranged TCR beta genes was amplified from genomic DNA by a multiplex PCR assay. The amplified TCR beta libraries were sequenced on the Illumina HiSeq System as 87-base-pair reads. Processing in the source paper ran as follows. Across the 670 or so repertoires, a later analysis counted about 81 million unique TCR beta chains, about 10 million of which were shared by at least two donors. Raw reads were error-corrected and collapsed into unique sequences by a nearest-neighbor algorithm in which closely related sequences were merged to remove PCR and sequencing errors. To assign V, D and J gene segments, CDR3 sequences were aligned to IMGT reference sequences. Each retained sequence needed at least a six-nucleotide match to both a V gene segment and a J gene segment. A rearrangement counted as productive if the CDR3 had no stop codons and remained in frame with V and J, and every other rearrangement counted as non-productive. CDR3 was defined by IMGT convention, running from the second conserved V-encoded cysteine to the conserved J-encoded phenylalanine. In an earlier analysis of approximately 590 of the donors, sequences lacking an unambiguous match to a single V gene segment were excluded. In an earlier analysis of approximately 550 of the donors, V segments were called functional above 56.7% productive rearrangements and were called segregating when the between-donor standard deviation exceeded 5%. A statistical classification framework was built for diagnosing cytomegalovirus status from the catalog of TCR beta chain sequences. In a later analysis, TCR nucleotide sequences were compared against IMGT/GENE-DB human TR gene sequences so that V and J genes could be assigned. Using the TCRdist pipeline, a later analysis assigned CDR3 sequences along with most-parsimonious VDJ recombination scenarios. In a later analysis, every TCR beta chain was defined by the combination of its CDR3 amino acid sequence and its V-gene family, and reads without a unique V-gene family were dropped. A later analysis removed 500 to 650 highly shared, low-generation-probability nucleotide sequences to deal with suspected cross-contamination and a sequencing artifact. In a later analysis, a clonal expansion index was calculated for each public chain from normalized within-repertoire ranks of inferred template counts. In a later analysis, generation probabilities were computed using a VDJ recombination model fitted to out-of-frame rearrangements, and the results were checked against IGoR. In a later analysis, TCR-TCR, TCR-HLA and TCR-CMV co-occurrence was scored with hypergeometric tests, and a repertoire-size bias correction was applied to TCR pairs. To estimate false discovery rates, a later analysis permuted the HLA or CMV assignments 20 times. In a later analysis, co-occurring TCRs were grouped using DBSCAN, and TCRdist sequence similarity was added for clustering within HLA-allele-positive subsets. Repertoires with fewer than 30,000 or more than 120,000 public chains were left out of co-occurrence clustering, as were about 5 repertoires with anomalous nucleotide sharing. Imported from immuneACCESS, the table was reduced by TCRdb to in-frame sequences with V and J called. These copies leave out some clones; in studies compared against another copy, an unresolved V gene accounts for under half, and the cause of the remainder is not known. D and trimming come from the DNA, and the V and J calls and clone size come from that table. Recorded for this sample are 130,000 or so clones; roughly 81% of them occurred a single time. In total, the top ten clones hold 1.5% to 2% of the sample.

Recombination linked TRBV28 to TRBJ2-7; the central 7 bases match TRBD1. The sample consisted of PBMCs. The clonotype was recovered from a female donor in good health and CMV-seronegative. CDR3 region: CATHPGQVGYYEQYF. Here is the DNA: TGTGCCACCCACCCTGGACAGGTAGGCTACTACGAGCAGTACTTC.